This T cell receptor (beta chain) was observed in a study of T cells in Graves' hyperthyroidism and ophthalmopathy. Study-level points and caveats: Before onset, ophthalmopathy was predicted by the model a median 6.5 months earlier. In blood, most of the thyroid clonotypes expanded above 0.001 were also present.

The table lists this clonotype with many counts. Its antigen is still unknown. Researchers took RNA transcripts and amplified the TCR beta CDR3 regions from them. An initial round of RT-PCR targeting the TCR CDR3 relied on the HTBI primer set. From the multiplex PCR reads, TCRdb called clonotypes with MiXCR, one entry per CDR3 protein. This table has a few hundred thousand distinct CDR3 sequences, just over 45% appearing once. Absence of ophthalmopathy progression within 18 months defined stable Graves' hyperthyroidism. The V gene end was trimmed by 4 bases and the J gene end by 6 bases; junction bases not matched to a gene: 8. The germline gives CDR1 WSHSY, CDR2 SAAADI. The CDR3 length is 15 residues.

The TCR originated in a woman younger than 30 with Graves' hyperthyroidism. The chain is built from TRBV10-2 and TRBJ1-5, with TRBD1 matching 8 bases. The sequencing input was peripheral blood or thyroid tissue (not recorded which). The DNA of the CDR3 is TGCGCCAGCAGTGGGACAGGGTTGGTGGGTCAGCCCCAGCATTTT. Translated: CASSGTGLVGQPQHF.